Below, one TCR beta chain is given with its context. The target of this receptor is not known. No base quality values were provided; no much bigger clone lies one nucleotide off. V is pared back by 1 base and J by 8 bases, with 14 bases lying between the germline termini. Including cysteine and phenylalanine, the CDR3 has 14 amino acids. The DNA shown is the 42-base CDR3, in frame from base 1. From a lookup of the germline V gene (reference sequence), CDR1 and CDR2 are DFQATT and SNEGSKA. These data originate in a study of T cells in Graves' hyperthyroidism and ophthalmopathy (dated 2019 in TCRdb). Some background on the complete study: Peripheral blood was collected at initial diagnosis, before any treatment. The study also compared thyroid tissue and blood T-cell repertoires from more than 5 Graves' hyperthyroidism patients. To identify distinguishing TCR V-J signatures, a discovery cohort of 90 to 100 patients was used, comprising some 43 with Graves' ophthalmopathy and 57 with stable Graves' hyperthyroidism. According to the paper, TCR Vbeta CDR3 sequencing was carried out on 135 peripheral blood samples, which came from around 43 ophthalmopathy, 80 or so hyperthyroidism and approximately 17 progressor patients. The 80 to 100 discovery patients were randomly divided into training and test sets at a 7:3 ratio. After sampling, hyperthyroidism patients received methimazole starting at 30 mg daily, and ophthalmopathy patients received high-dose intravenous methylprednisolone. Whether ophthalmopathy could be predicted prospectively was tested in an independent validation cohort made up of under 20 hyperthyroidism patients plus 17 patients who later progressed to ophthalmopathy. Broad study findings and their caveats: A 13 V-J signature model separated ophthalmopathy from stable hyperthyroidism, with nearly 90% sensitivity and about 81% specificity in cross-validation and 80%/75% in testing. In validation, the model predicted progression to ophthalmopathy with 55% to 71% sensitivity and roughly 72% specificity, a median of about 6.7 months before onset. Blood samples also contained most of the expanded thyroid clonotypes (frequency above 0.001), which suggests that blood repertoires may reflect thyroid immune responses. No statistical method was used to set the sample size in advance, and investigators knew the group allocation.

Stable Graves' hyperthyroidism was defined as the absence of progression to ophthalmopathy over 18 months of follow-up. Hyperthyroidism patients were aged 18 to 65 years and newly diagnosed, with disease duration of less than 2 months. Any patient with an uncontrolled infection, another autoimmune disease, pregnancy or lactation was excluded. Clinical symptoms, serum thyroxine and TRAb, thyroid ultrasound, and orbital computed tomography formed the basis for the diagnoses. PBMCs were isolated from about 9.2 ml of fresh peripheral blood by Ficoll-Paque density gradient centrifugation. Trizol reagent was used to extract total RNA, and RNA quality was then checked on an Agilent 2100 Bioanalyzer. TCR beta CDR3 regions were amplified from RNA transcripts. The TCR CDR3 was subjected to a first round of RT-PCR using the HTBI primer set and the Qiagen OneStep RT-PCR kit. The libraries were constructed in a second round of multiplex PCR and then size-selected and purified. The libraries were sequenced on an Illumina HiSeq2000 using paired-end 100 bp reads. For the original study's pipeline: SOAPnuke was used to process the raw data, removing reads that contained adapters or uncalled bases, had a mean Phred below 15, or lacked an exact match to the constant primer or identifier. COPE v1.2.5 was used to merge high-quality paired reads, and clonotypes were defined as unique nucleotide sequences. Clonotypes were aligned to IMGT TRBV, TRBD and TRBJ reference segments using MiTCR v1.1. Only V-J combinations with frequency above 0.0001, covering 99% to 99.2% of repertoires, were analysed. The TCS score was defined as the ratio of F50 (clonal expansion) to E x V (chaos), calculated using BLOSUM62-based TCRdist between CDR3 peptides within each V-J. Welch's t-statistics and random forest reduced 500 to 650 V-J features to roughly 13, which were used in a naive Bayes classifier (R e1071). The Morisita-Horn index was used to measure how similar the thyroid and blood repertoires were. The public reads were quality trimmed at Q25 with fastp and then assembled into clones with MiXCR by TCRdb, keeping productive beta chains. CDR3 protein sequences are deduplicated, and each keeps its most common genes and DNA. The V and J calls reflect TCRdb's pipeline rather than the authors' work. This sample is represented by around 800,000 distinct CDR3 sequences; more than 30% of them were singletons. The ten most abundant clones make up 8.9% of the sample.

The sequence was collected from a man younger than 30 with Graves' hyperthyroidism. Sequenced material: blood. Recombination connected TRBV20-1 to TRBJ1-4; a confident D gene designation cannot be given. CDR3 region: CSARGGVYGEKLFF. The nucleotides read TGCAGTGCTAGAGGTGGGGTCTACGGGGAAAAACTGTTTTTT.